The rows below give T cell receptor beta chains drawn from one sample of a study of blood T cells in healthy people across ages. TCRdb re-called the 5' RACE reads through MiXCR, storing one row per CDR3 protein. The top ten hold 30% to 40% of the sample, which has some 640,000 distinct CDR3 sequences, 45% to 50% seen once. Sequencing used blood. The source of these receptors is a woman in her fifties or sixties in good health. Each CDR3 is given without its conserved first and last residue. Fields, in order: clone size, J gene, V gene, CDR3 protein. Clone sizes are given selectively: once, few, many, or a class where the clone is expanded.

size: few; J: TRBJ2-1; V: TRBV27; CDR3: ASSLTGGWYNEQF
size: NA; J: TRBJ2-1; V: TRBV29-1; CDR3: SVAGLAGRGDNEQF
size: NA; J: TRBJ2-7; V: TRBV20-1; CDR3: SARRQGVSDEQY
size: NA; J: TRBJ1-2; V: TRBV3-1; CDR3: ASSQDGNGSGGYT
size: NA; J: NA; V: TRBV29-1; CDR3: SVEGIGGPPPHEQY
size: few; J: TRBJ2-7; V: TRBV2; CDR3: ASESWLAGMSEQY
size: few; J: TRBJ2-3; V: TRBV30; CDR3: ASGDRGLGTDTQY
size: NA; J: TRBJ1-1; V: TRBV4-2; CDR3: ASSRLQGQGVEAF
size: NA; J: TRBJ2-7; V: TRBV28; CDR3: ASSPGGLDEQY
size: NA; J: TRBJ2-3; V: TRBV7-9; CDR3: ASDRGQVGTDTQY